This T cell receptor beta chain was observed in a study of shared clonotypes between healthy human individuals. Study-level information: Contributing individuals were a couple of females and a few males aged 18 to 49. Study conclusions and caveats: Of the naive CD4 clonotypes, about 5.4% were shared across several donors.

Turning to this clone: The target antigen is unknown.

Sequencing used immunoSEQ multiplex PCR; TCRdb keeps in-frame clones, though not all of them. This table holds about 2.2 million clones, approximately 94% found once. Naive CD8 cells were CD45RO-negative, positively selected for CCR7, excluding terminally differentiated effector memory CD45RA+ cells. V shed 6 bases, J shed 0 bases, and the junction held 13 bases outside the gene matches. Germline CDR1 reads SGDLS; CDR2 reads YYNGEE. The CDR3 covers 18 residues. This chain links TRBV9 with TRBJ2-1; TRBD2 agrees at 9 bases. What was sequenced was naive CD8+ T cells from PBMCs. The receptor comes from a man aged 18 to 30 in good health. Some clones in this sample may be carry-over from other donors' samples. The CDR3 here is CASTPDTLAGVSYNEQFF. CDR3 bases: TGTGCCAGCACCCCCGACACCTTAGCGGGAGTCTCCTACAATGAGCAGTTCTTC.